The 27 T cell receptor beta chains listed next were all sequenced from one sample in a study of T cell repertoires in cytomegalovirus infection. Each CDR3 protein is one row after TCRdb ran MiXCR on the reads. The table lists 700,000 to 900,000 distinct CDR3 sequences, 25% to 30% of them singletons. Antigen specificity for these receptors is unknown. This specimen consisted of cultured CD8+ T cells from PBMCs, obtained from culture after CMV antigen stimulation. The receptors originated from a human donor in good health (CMV status not recorded). Some clones in this sample may be carry-over from other donors' samples.

There are many counts of this clonotype. This chain links TRBV7-2 with TRBJ2-7; TRBD1 matches at 10 bases. The V and J ends lost 3 bases and 4 bases, in that order; junction bases with no gene match: 12. The CDR3 runs 17 residues. Germline V gene lookup returns CDR1 SGHTA and CDR2 FQGNSA. In nucleotides, the CDR3 is TGTGCCAGCAGCTTCCGACCCCCGGGACAGGGGCTATACGAGCAGTACTTC. Protein: CASSFRPPGQGLYEQYF.

V gene TRBV27 combines with J gene TRBJ1-1; no clear D. Germline CDR1 and CDR2: MNHEY and SMNVEV (reference sequence). This CDR3 has 13 residues. Trimming pared 7 bases from V and 1 base from J, leaving 10 bases between. CDR3 bases: TGTGCCAGCAAGTCCCTAGGGAACACTGAAGCTTTCTTT. It yields the protein CASKSLGNTEAFF.

V gene TRBV28 combines with J gene TRBJ2-3; possible D gene TRBD1, 6 bases. V was trimmed by 4 bases and J by 2 bases, leaving 13 bases between them. This CDR3 is built from 15 residues. Germline-derived CDR1 and CDR2 are MDHEN and SYDVKM. The CDR3 spells CASSSRGGPTDTQYF. The CDR3 DNA reads TGTGCCAGCAGTTCTAGAGGGGGTCCCACAGATACGCAGTATTTT.

The chain couples TRBV29-1 to TRBJ1-1; no firm D call. CDR3 length equals 8 residues. CDR1 and CDR2 from the germline V gene are SQVTM and ANQGSEA. Trimming cost V 6 bases and J 11 bases, with 7 bases left between them. As DNA, the CDR3 is TGCAGCGTGGGAGGCGCTTTCTTT. Translated: CSVGGAFF.

The rearrangement joins TRBV7-9 to TRBJ2-5, with D maybe TRBD2 (5 bases). Trimming took off 6 bases at V and 3 bases at J, with 20 bases between the two ends. Germline values: CDR1 SEHNR, CDR2 FQNEAQ (reference sequence). The CDR3 spans 16 residues. The CDR3 spells CASRSDSKGKKETQYF. The DNA of the CDR3 is TGTGCCAGCAGGTCGGACTCCAAGGGTAAAAAAGAGACCCAGTACTTC.

This clonotype has at least ten counts. The chain joins TRBV12-3 or TRBV12-4 to TRBJ2-1; D might be TRBD2 (6 bases). The V and J ends lost 10 bases and 4 bases respectively, with 14 bases between them. The CDR3 covers 13 residues. The chain's CDR3 is CAITGDFYNEQFF. CDR3 in DNA: TGTGCCATCACGGGGGACTTTTACAATGAGCAGTTCTTC.

This CDR3 is CASSLVASKNIQYF. The CDR3 bases are TGCGCCAGCAGCTTGGTGGCCTCCAAAAACATTCAGTACTTC. The chain has TRBV5-1 and TRBJ2-4; D remains ambiguous. In germline, CDR1 is SGHRS, CDR2 YFSETQ. This CDR3 contains 14 residues. V was cut by 0 bases and J by 2 bases, with 6 bases left in between. The full variable domain, its missing parts supplied by reference TRBV5-1 and TRBJ2-4, is KAGVTQTPRYLIKTRGQQVTLSCSPISGHRSVSWYQQTPGQGLQFLFEYFSETQRNKGNFPGRFSGRQFSNSRSEMNVSTLELGDSALYLCASSLVASKNIQYFGAGTRLSVL.

V and J are TRBV4-2 and TRBJ1-4; no clear D. Germline loops: CDR1 LGHNA, CDR2 YNFKEQ. Deletions cut 5 bases from V and 7 bases from J, with 14 bases between. This CDR3 comprises 14 residues. The CDR3 sequence is CASSFKMGVEKLFF. The CDR3 bases are TGTGCCAGCAGCTTTAAAATGGGCGTTGAAAAACTGTTTTTT.

In this sample, this clonotype turned up many times. The V and J genes are TRBV20-1 and TRBJ1-4; TRBD1 agrees at 8 bases. CDR1 and CDR2 (germline): DFQATT, SNEGSKA (reference sequence). V was clipped by 0 bases and J by 8 bases; unmatched bases: 8. This CDR3 has 15 amino acids. This CDR3 is CSARDRNRGGEKLFF. The CDR3 nucleotides read TGCAGTGCTAGAGATAGGAACAGGGGGGGAGAAAAACTGTTTTTT.

The chain links TRBV5-8 to TRBJ1-1; D is unclear. The CDR3 extends over 14 amino acids. Germline V lookup: CDR1 SGHTS, CDR2 YDEGEE. Trimming took off 2 bases at V and 4 bases at J, with 12 bases between the two ends. The CDR3 reads CASSFLAIGTEAFF. The CDR3 nucleotides are TGTGCCAGCAGCTTTTTGGCCATAGGCACTGAAGCTTTCTTT.

Regarding this clonotype: Being one base from a much bigger clone, this may be a read error. The rearrangement links TRBV6-4 to TRBJ2-1; perhaps TRBD1 as D (6 bases). Germline CDR1 reads MRHNA; CDR2 reads SNTAGT. Trimming shortened V by 1 base and J by 0 bases, and 7 bases separated the two germline ends. The CDR3 extends over 15 amino acids. The CDR3 DNA reads TGTGCCAGCAGTGACTGGGACACCTCCTACAATGAGCAGTTCTTC. Protein: CASSDWDTSYNEQFF.

This clonotype was picked up many times. This chain uses TRBV9 with TRBJ1-1; 7 bases agree with TRBD1. V was pared by 0 bases and J by 1 base, with 12 bases of the junction left unmatched. The CDR3 extends over 18 amino acids. Germline values: CDR1 SGDLS, CDR2 YYNGEE. The CDR3 bases are TGTGCCAGCAGCGTAGGTCCTCACAGGGGACTAAAGAACACTGAAGCTTTCTTT. Amino acids: CASSVGPHRGLKNTEAFF.

This clonotype was counted only a few times. The chain joins TRBV4-1 to TRBJ1-2; a weak D match, TRBD1 (5 bases). Germline values: CDR1 MGHRA, CDR2 YSYEKL. The CDR3 sequence is 16 residues long. V lost 4 bases and J lost 2, with 17 bases in between. The CDR3 loop reads CASSLNPRGSNYGYTF. The CDR3 nucleotides are TGCGCCAGCAGCCTAAATCCTCGGGGGTCCAACTATGGCTACACCTTC.

The CDR3 here is CASSVSYLNTEAFF. The CDR3 nucleotides are TGTGCCAGTAGCGTAAGTTACTTGAACACTGAAGCTTTCTTT. This sequence joins TRBV19 and TRBJ1-1; no clear D gene. CDR1 LNHDA and CDR2 SQIVND come from the germline V gene (reference sequence). V was pared by 6 bases and J by 0 bases, with 11 bases between. This CDR3 is 14 amino acids long.

This rearrangement joins TRBV7-6 to TRBJ1-2, with D possibly TRBD1 on 5 matching bases. Germline V gene lookup returns CDR1 SGHVS and CDR2 FNYEAQ. V was cut by 1 base and J by 7 bases, with 10 bases left in between. This CDR3 comprises 13 residues. The DNA for the CDR3 is TGTGCCAGCAGCTTAGAAGGAGGGGCTGGCTACACCTTC. Translation gives CASSLEGGAGYTF.

This CDR3 reads CASSLVRKNNEQFF. In DNA, the CDR3 is TGTGCCAGCAGCTTAGTGAGGAAGAACAATGAGCAGTTCTTC. The chain links TRBV7-8 to TRBJ2-1; unclear D gene. The germline V and J ends were trimmed by 1 base and 5 bases, with 9 bases remaining between them. CDR1 SGHVS and CDR2 FQNEAQ come from the germline V gene. The CDR3 loop spans 14 amino acids.

The V call is TRBV28, the J call TRBJ2-5; maybe TRBD2 (5 bases). V shed 11 bases and J shed 0 bases, with 16 bases lying between them. CDR3 size: 14 residues. Germline V gene lookup returns CDR1 MDHEN and CDR2 SYDVKM. In nucleotides, the CDR3 is TGTGCCGTCCTGGGGAACGGGAACCAAGAGACCCAGTACTTC. This gives the protein CAVLGNGNQETQYF. Using reference TRBV28 and TRBJ2-5 for the parts outside the CDR3, the full variable domain is DVKVTQSSRYLVKRTGEKVFLECVQDMDHENMFWYRQDPGLGLRLIYFSYDVKMKEKGDIPEGYSVSREKKERFSLILESASTNQTSMYLCAVLGNGNQETQYFGPGTRLLVL.

This chain links TRBV12-3 or TRBV12-4 with TRBJ2-7; the D is unclear. V was clipped by 3 bases and J by 5 bases, with 8 bases between them. The CDR3 is made up of 12 amino acids. CDR3 DNA: TGTGCCAGCAGTTTGAGCGTAGACGAGCAGTACGTC. Translating it yields CASSLSVDEQYV.

This chain connects TRBV20-1 to TRBJ1-6; perhaps TRBD1 as D (5 bases). The CDR3 runs 16 residues. V lost 6 bases to trimming and J lost 0 bases, with 15 bases between them. Germline assignment: CDR1 DFQATT and CDR2 SNEGSKA (reference sequence). In DNA, the CDR3 is TGCAGTGCCATTCGGGGGGAAAGCTCCTATAATTCACCCCTCCACTTT. Translation gives CSAIRGESSYNSPLHF.

This chain links TRBV7-9 with TRBJ1-1; possibly TRBD1 for D (5 bases). The germline CDR1 and CDR2 sequences are SEHNR and FQNEAQ (reference sequence). Trimming pared 0 bases from V and 2 bases from J, leaving 7 bases between. The CDR3 totals 14 residues. The CDR3 nucleotides read TGTGCCAGCAGCTTAGCGCGGACAAACACTGAAGCTTTCTTT. Protein product: CASSLARTNTEAFF.

This clonotype was counted only a few times. The rearrangement links TRBV20-1 to TRBJ2-7; D might be TRBD2 (6 bases). In germline, CDR1 is DFQATT, CDR2 SNEGSKA (reference sequence). V was shortened by 2 bases and J by 0 bases, with 14 bases between the two germline ends. The CDR3 sequence is 15 residues long. Here the CDR3 DNA reads TGCAGTGCTAGACCCCTTGCGGGGAACTCCTACGAGCAGTACGTC. The encoded protein is CSARPLAGNSYEQYV.

V and J are TRBV12-3 or TRBV12-4 and TRBJ2-3; TRBD1 agrees at 7 bases. J was trimmed by 4 bases and V by 1 base; bases with no gene match: 8. The CDR3 runs to 16 residues. CDR3 nucleotides: TGTGCCAGCAGTTTAGGGACAGGTGGTCGGTCAGATACGCAGTATTTT. This sequence encodes CASSLGTGGRSDTQYF.

This clonotype was counted ten times or more. The chain employs TRBV7-8 and TRBJ1-5, with 7 bases aligning to TRBD1. CDR1 SGHVS and CDR2 FQNEAQ come from the germline V gene. The V gene end was trimmed by 3 bases and the J gene end by 0 bases; junction bases not matched to a gene: 14. The CDR3 runs to 19 residues. CDR3 region: CASSFDIDRASYSNQPQHF. DNA of the CDR3: TGTGCCAGCAGCTTTGATATAGACAGGGCGTCATATAGCAATCAGCCCCAGCATTTT.

The chain couples TRBV6-2 or TRBV6-3 to TRBJ1-1; unclear D gene. Deletions cut 6 bases from V and 7 bases from J, with 6 bases between. The CDR3 is 10 amino acids. Germline values: CDR1 MNHEY, CDR2 SVGEGT. The CDR3 nucleotides read TGTGCCAGCAGGCAGAATGAAGCTTTCTTT. It codes for CASRQNEAFF.

J is TRBJ1-1 and V is TRBV27; D is perhaps TRBD1 (5 bases). The CDR3 spans 15 residues. Trimming pared 5 bases from V and 1 base from J, leaving 14 bases between. CDR1 and CDR2 from the germline V gene are MNHEY and SMNVEV (reference sequence). CDR3 loop: CASSDRGGKNTEAFF. The CDR3 nucleotides read TGTGCCAGCAGTGACCGCGGGGGTAAGAACACTGAAGCTTTCTTT.

This clonotype was seen more than once but under ten times. V and J are TRBV20-1 and TRBJ1-2; unclear D gene. CDR1 is DFQATT, CDR2 SNEGSKA, per germline (reference sequence). The ends were cut back, 3 bases at V and 5 bases at J, with 13 bases in the middle. The CDR3 loop spans 13 amino acids. CDR3 bases: TGCAGTGCTAGGAGCGTCAGCGAATATGGCTACACCTTC. This translates into CSARSVSEYGYTF.

This clonotype was seen only a few times. The chain has TRBV12-3 or TRBV12-4 and TRBJ2-7; D is perhaps TRBD1 (6 bases). The CDR3 length is 13 residues. The V end lost 3 bases, the J end lost 3 bases, and 9 bases lay between the germline ends. The chain's CDR3 is CASSLGTNYEQYV. The CDR3 DNA reads as TGTGCCAGCAGTTTGGGGACAAACTACGAGCAGTACGTC.